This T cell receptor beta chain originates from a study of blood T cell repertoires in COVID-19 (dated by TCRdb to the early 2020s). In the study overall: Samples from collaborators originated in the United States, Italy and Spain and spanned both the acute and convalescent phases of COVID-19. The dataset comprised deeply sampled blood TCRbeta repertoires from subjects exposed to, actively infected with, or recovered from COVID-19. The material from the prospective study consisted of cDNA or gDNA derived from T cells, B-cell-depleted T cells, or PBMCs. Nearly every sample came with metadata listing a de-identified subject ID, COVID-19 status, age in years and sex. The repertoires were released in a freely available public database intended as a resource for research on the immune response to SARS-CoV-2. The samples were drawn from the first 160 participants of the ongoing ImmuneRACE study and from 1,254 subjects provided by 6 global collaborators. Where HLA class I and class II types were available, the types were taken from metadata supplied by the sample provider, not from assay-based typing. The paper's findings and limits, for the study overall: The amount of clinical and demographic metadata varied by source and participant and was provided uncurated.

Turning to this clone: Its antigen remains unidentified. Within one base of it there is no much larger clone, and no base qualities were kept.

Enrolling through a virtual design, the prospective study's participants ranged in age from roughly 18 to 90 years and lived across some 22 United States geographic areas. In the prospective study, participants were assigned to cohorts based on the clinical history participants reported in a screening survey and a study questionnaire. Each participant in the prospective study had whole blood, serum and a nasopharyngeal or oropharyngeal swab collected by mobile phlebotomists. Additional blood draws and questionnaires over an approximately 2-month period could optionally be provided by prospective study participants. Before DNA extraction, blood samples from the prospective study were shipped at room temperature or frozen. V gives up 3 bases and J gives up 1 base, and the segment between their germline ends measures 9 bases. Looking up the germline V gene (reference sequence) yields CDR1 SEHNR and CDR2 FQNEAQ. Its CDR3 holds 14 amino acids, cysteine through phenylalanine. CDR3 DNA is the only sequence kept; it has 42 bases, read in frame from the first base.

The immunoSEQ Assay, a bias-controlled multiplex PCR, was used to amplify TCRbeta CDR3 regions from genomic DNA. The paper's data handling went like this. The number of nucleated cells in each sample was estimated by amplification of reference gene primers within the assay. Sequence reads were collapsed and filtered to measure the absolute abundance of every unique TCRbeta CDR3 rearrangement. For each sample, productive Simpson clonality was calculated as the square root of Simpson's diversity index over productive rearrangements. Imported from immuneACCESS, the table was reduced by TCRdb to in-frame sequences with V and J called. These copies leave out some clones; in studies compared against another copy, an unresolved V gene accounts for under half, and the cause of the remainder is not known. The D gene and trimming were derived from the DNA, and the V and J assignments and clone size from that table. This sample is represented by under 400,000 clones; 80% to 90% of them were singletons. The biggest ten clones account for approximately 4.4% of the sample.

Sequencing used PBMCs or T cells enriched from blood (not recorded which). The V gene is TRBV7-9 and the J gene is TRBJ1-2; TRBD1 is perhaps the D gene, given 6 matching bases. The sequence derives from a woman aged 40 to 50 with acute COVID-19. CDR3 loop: CASSLQGINYGYTF. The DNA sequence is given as TGTGCCAGCAGCTTGCAGGGGATTAACTATGGCTACACCTTC.